This TCR beta chain was captured in a study of blood T cells in healthy people across ages. Whole-study results and caveats: Investigators viewed diversity estimates from one million T cells as underestimates, the study reported.

This clonotype was seen a handful of times. The antigen is unknown. Through a sample-barcoded 5' primer and a J-beta primer mix, a second PCR was run for 7 to 11 cycles. TCRdb ran MiXCR on the 5' RACE reads and lists one entry per CDR3 protein. The data contain more than 650,000 distinct CDR3 sequences, roughly 25% of them singletons. These same data were also listed under a study on T cells of mothers and their children.

Sequenced material: blood. This receptor was obtained from a boy between 10 and 17 years old in good health.

CDR3 bases: TGTGCCTGGAGTGCCAACCTGGGGGGATCTGGGGCCAACGTCCTGACTTTC. Translation: CAWSANLGGSGANVLTF. The chain employs TRBV30 and TRBJ2-6; D perhaps matches TRBD2 (6 bases). From germline, CDR1 is GTSNPN and CDR2 SVGIG (reference sequence). The CDR3 consists of 17 residues. Trimming cost V 1 base and J 1 base, with 14 bases left between them.